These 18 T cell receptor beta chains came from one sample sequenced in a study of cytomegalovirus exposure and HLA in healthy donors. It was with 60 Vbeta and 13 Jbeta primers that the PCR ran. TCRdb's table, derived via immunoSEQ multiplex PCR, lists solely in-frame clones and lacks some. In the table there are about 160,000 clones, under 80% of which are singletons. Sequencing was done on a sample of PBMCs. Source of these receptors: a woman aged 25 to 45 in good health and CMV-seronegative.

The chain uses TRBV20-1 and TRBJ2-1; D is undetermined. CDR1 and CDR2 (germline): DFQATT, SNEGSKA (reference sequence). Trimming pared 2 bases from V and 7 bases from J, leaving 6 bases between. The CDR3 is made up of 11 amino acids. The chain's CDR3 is CSARPVNEQFF. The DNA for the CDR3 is TGCAGTGCTAGACCGGTGAATGAGCAGTTCTTC.

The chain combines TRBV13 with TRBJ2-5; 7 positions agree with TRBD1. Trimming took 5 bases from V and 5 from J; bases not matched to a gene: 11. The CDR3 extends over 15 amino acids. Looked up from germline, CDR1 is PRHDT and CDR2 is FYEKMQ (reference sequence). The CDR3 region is CASSHPRGGIETQYF. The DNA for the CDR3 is TGTGCCAGCAGCCACCCCCGAGGGGGCATCGAGACCCAGTACTTC.

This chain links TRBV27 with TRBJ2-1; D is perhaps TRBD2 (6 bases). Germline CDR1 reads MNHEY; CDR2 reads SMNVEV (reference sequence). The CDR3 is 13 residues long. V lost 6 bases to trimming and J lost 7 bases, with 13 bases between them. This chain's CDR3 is CASRAGSRNEQFF. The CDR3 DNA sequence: TGTGCCAGCAGGGCGGGGAGCAGAAATGAGCAGTTCTTC.

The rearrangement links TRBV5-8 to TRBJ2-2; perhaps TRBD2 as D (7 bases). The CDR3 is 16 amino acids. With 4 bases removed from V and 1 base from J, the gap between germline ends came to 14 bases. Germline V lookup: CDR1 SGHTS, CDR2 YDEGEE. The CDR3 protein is CASSTKGGENTGELFF. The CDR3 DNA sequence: TGTGCCAGCAGCACCAAAGGGGGGGAGAACACCGGGGAGCTGTTTTTT.

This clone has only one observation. DNA of the CDR3: TGCAGCGTCGGGACAGGAAATCAGCCCCAGCATTTT. It translates to CSVGTGNQPQHF. This chain uses TRBV29-1 with TRBJ1-5, with TRBD1 identical over 8 bases. Germline trimming cut 6 bases from V and 4 bases from J; bases unmatched to any gene: 2. CDR3 length: 12 residues. The V gene's germline CDR1 is SQVTM and CDR2 ANQGSEA.

Here the CDR3 reads CASSLASQGRDEQYF. The CDR3 bases are TGTGCCAGCAGCTTAGCCTCACAGGGGCGGGACGAGCAGTACTTC. The chain uses TRBV7-8 and TRBJ2-7, with 7 bases that match TRBD1. The junction had 7 bases not matched to a gene; V was cut back by 0 bases and J by 5 bases. Looked up from germline, CDR1 is SGHVS and CDR2 is FQNEAQ. The CDR3 extends over 15 amino acids.

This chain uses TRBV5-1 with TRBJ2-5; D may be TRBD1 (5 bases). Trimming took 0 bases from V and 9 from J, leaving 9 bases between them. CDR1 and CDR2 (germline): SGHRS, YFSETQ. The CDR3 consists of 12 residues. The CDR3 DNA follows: TGCGCCAGCAGCTTGGACCTAGGGGCCCAGTACTTC. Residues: CASSLDLGAQYF.

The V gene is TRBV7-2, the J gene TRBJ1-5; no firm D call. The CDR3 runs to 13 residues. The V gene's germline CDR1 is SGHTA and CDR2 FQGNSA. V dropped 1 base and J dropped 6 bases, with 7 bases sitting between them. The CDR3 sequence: CASSLDPGQPQHF. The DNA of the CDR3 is TGTGCCAGCAGCTTAGATCCAGGTCAGCCCCAGCATTTT.

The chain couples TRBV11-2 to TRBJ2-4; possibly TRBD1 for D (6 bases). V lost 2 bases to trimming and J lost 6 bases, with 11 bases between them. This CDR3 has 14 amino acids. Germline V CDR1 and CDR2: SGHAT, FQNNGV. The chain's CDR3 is CASSLQGLGNIQYF. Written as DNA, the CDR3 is TGTGCCAGCAGCTTACAGGGGCTAGGAAACATTCAGTACTTC.

The CDR3 loop reads CASSLVRDRTEAFF. The CDR3 DNA reads TGCGCCAGCAGCTTGGTACGGGACAGAACTGAAGCTTTCTTT. The J gene is TRBJ1-1, the V gene TRBV5-1, with 7 positions matching TRBD1. Unmatched junction bases numbered 4, after V lost 0 bases and J lost 5 bases. Per germline, CDR1 SGHRS and CDR2 YFSETQ. This CDR3 has 14 residues. Using reference TRBV5-1 and TRBJ1-1 for the parts outside the CDR3, the full variable domain is KAGVTQTPRYLIKTRGQQVTLSCSPISGHRSVSWYQQTPGQGLQFLFEYFSETQRNKGNFPGRFSGRQFSNSRSEMNVSTLELGDSALYLCASSLVRDRTEAFFGQGTRLTVV.

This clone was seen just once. DNA of the CDR3: TGTGCCAGCAGTTACAGACAGGGGACCTACGAGCAGTACTTC. Protein product: CASSYRQGTYEQYF. The chain employs TRBV27 and TRBJ2-7; 8 nucleotides align to TRBD1. Germline V gives CDR1 MNHEY, CDR2 SMNVEV (reference sequence). With V trimmed by 4 bases and J by 2 bases, 4 bases remained unmatched. This CDR3 is 14 amino acids long.

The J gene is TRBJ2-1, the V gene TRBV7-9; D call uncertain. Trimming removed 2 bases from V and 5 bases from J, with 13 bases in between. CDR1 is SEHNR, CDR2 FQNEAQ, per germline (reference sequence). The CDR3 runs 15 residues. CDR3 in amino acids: CASSLWSGFDNEQFF. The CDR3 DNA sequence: TGTGCCAGCAGCTTATGGTCCGGGTTCGACAATGAGCAGTTCTTC.

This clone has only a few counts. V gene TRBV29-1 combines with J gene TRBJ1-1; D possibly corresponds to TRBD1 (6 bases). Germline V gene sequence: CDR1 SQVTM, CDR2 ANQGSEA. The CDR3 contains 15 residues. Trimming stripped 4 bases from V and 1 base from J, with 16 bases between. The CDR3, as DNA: TGCAGCGTTGTATGGGGGGGCGAGGGGAACACTGAAGCTTTCTTT. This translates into CSVVWGGEGNTEAFF.

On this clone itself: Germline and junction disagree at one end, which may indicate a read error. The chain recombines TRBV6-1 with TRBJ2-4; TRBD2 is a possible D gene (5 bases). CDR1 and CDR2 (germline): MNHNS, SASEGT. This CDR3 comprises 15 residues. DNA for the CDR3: TGTGCCAGCGCCCTAGGCGGTCTAGCCAAAAACAGTCAGTACTTC. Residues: CASALGGLAKNSQYF.

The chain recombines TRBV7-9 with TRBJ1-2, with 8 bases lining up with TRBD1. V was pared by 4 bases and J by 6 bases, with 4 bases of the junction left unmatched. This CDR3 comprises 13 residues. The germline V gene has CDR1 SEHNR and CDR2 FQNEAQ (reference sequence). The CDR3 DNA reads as TGTGCCAGCAGCTACGGACAGGGTAATGGCTACACCTTC. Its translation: CASSYGQGNGYTF.

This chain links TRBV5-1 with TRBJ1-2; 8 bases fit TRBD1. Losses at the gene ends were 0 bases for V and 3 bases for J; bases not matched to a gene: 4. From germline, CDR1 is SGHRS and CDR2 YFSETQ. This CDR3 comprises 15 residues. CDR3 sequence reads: CASSLGQGLDYGYTF. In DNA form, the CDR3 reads TGCGCCAGCAGCTTGGGACAGGGGTTGGACTATGGCTACACCTTC.

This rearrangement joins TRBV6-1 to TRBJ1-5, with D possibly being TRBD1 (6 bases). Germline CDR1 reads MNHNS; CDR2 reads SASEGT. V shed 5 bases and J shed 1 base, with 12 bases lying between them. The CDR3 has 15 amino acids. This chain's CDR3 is CASSPQGWSNQPQHF. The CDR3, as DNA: TGTGCCAGCAGTCCACAGGGATGGAGCAATCAGCCCCAGCATTTT.

Here the CDR3 reads CAWSRDSYYGYTF. The DNA of the CDR3 is TGTGCCTGGAGTCGGGACAGCTACTATGGCTACACCTTC. This chain connects TRBV30 to TRBJ1-2; TRBD1 matches 7 bases. This CDR3 contains 13 residues. The germline gives CDR1 GTSNPN, CDR2 SVGIG (reference sequence). V shed 2 bases, J shed 3 bases, and the junction held 3 bases outside the gene matches.